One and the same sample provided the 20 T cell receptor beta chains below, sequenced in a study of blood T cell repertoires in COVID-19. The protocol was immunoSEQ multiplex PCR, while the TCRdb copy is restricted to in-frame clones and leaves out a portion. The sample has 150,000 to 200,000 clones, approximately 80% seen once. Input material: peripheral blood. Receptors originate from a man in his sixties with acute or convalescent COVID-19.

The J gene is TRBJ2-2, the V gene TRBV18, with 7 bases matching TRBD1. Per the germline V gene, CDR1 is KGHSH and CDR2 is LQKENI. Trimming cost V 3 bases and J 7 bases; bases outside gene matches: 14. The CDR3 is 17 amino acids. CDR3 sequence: CASSPPPLRGRVGELFF. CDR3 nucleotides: TGTGCCAGCTCACCGCCTCCTCTAAGGGGGCGTGTCGGGGAGCTGTTTTTT.

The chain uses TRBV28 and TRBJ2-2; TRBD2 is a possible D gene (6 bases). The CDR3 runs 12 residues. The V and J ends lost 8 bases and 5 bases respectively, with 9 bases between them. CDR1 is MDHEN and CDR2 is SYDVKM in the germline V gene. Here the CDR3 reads CASRGGTGELFF. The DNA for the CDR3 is TGTGCCAGCCGGGGAGGTACCGGGGAGCTGTTTTTT.

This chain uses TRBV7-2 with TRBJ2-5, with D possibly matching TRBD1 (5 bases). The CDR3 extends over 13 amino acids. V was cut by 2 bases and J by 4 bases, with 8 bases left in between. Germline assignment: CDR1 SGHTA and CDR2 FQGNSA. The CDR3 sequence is CASSLFQGETQYF. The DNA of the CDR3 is TGTGCCAGCAGCTTATTCCAGGGAGAGACCCAGTACTTC.

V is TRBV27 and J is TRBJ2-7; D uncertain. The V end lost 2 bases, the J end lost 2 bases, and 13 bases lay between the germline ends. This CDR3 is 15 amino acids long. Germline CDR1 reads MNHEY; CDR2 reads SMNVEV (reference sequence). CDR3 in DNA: TGTGCCAGCAGTTTAACCCCCGACAAACCCTACGAGCAGTACTTC. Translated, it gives CASSLTPDKPYEQYF.

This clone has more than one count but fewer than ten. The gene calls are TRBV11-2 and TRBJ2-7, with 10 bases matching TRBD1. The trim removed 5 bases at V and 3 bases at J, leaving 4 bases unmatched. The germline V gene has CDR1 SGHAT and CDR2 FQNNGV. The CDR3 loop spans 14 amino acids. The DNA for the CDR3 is TGTGCCAGCAGCGAGGGGACAGGGGACTACGAGCAGTACTTC. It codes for CASSEGTGDYEQYF.

CDR3: CASSLGMGRDSGANVLTF. The CDR3, as DNA: TGTGCCAGCAGCTTGGGAATGGGGCGCGACTCTGGGGCCAACGTCCTGACTTTC. This chain connects TRBV5-5 to TRBJ2-6, with TRBD1 as a possible D gene (5 bases). Deletions cut 0 bases from V and 0 bases from J, with 13 bases between. The germline gives CDR1 SGHKS, CDR2 YYEKEE (reference sequence). This CDR3 spans 18 amino acids.

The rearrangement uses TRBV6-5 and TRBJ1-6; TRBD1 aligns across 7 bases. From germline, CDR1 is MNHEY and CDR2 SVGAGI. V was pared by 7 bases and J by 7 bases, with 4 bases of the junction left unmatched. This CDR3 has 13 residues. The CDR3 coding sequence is TGTGCCAGCACGCTCAGGGGGAATTCACCCCTCCACTTT. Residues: CASTLRGNSPLHF.

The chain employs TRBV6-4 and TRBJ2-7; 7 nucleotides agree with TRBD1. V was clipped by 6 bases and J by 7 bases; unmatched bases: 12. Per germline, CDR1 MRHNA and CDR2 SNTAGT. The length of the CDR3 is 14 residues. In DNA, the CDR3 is TGTGCCAGCAGCGGTCGGGACAGTCGGAGGGAGCAGTACTTC. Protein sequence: CASSGRDSRREQYF.

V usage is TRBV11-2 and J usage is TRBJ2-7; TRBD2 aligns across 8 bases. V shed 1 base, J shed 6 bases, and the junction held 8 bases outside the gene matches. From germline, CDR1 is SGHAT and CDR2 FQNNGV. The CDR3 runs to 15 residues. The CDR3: CASSLGSGERGEQYF. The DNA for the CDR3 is TGTGCCAGCAGCTTAGGTAGCGGGGAAAGAGGCGAGCAGTACTTC.

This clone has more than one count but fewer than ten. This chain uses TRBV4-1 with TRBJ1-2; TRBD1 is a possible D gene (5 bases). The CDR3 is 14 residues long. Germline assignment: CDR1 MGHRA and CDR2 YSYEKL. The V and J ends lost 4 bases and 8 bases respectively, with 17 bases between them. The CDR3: CASSLPDPGGGYTF. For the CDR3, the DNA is TGCGCCAGCAGCCTTCCCGACCCGGGGGGGGGCTACACCTTC.

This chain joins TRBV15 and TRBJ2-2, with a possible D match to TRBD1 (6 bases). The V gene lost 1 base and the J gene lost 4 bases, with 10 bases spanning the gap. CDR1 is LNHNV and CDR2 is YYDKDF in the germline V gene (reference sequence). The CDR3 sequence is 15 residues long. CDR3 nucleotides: TGTGCCACCAGCAGAGGACAGGACCTCACCGGGGAGCTGTTTTTT. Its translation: CATSRGQDLTGELFF.

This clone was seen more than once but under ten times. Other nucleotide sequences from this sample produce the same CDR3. Here the CDR3 DNA reads TGTGCCAGCAGTTTTGCGGGAAATCAGCCCCAGCATTTT. It yields the protein CASSFAGNQPQHF. The rearrangement joins TRBV12-3 or TRBV12-4 to TRBJ1-5; unclear D gene. The V end was cut by 3 bases, the J end by 4 bases, with 7 bases between. The CDR3 is made up of 13 amino acids.

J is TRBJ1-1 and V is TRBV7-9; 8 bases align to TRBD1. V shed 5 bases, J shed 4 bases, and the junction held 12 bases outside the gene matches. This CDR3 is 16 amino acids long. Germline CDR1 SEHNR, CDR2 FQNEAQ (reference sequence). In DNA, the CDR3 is TGTGCCAGCAGCCCGGGGGTTCGCACAGGGGGCACTGAAGCTTTCTTT. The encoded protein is CASSPGVRTGGTEAFF.

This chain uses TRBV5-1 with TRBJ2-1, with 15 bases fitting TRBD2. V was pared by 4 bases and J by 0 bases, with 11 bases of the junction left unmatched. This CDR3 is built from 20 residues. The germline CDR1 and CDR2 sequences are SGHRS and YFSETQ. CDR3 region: CASSPGTSGGPSSSYNEQFF. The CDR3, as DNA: TGCGCCAGCAGCCCGGGGACTAGCGGGGGGCCCTCTAGCTCCTACAATGAGCAGTTCTTC.

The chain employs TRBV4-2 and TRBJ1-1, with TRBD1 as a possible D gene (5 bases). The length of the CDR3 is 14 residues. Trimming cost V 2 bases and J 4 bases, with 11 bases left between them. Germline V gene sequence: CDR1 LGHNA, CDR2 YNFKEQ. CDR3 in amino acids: CASSQWAGGTEAFF. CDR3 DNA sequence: TGTGCCAGCAGCCAATGGGCCGGGGGCACTGAAGCTTTCTTT.

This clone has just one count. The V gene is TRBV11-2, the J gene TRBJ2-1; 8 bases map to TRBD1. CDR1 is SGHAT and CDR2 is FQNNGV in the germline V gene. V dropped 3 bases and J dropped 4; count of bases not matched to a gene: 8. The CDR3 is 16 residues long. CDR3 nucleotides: TGTGCCAGCAGCTTCGGACAGGGCGGGTGGTACAATGAGCAGTTCTTC. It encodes CASSFGQGGWYNEQFF.

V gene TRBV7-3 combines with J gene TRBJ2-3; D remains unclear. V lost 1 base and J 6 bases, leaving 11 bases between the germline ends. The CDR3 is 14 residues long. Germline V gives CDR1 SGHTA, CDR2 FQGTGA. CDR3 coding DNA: TGTGCCAGCAGCTTAAACTCCCCCCCCGATACGCAGTATTTT. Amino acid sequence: CASSLNSPPDTQYF.

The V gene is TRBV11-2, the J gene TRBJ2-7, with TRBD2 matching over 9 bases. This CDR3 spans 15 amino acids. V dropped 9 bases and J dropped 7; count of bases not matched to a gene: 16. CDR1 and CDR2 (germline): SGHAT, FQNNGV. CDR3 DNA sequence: TGTGCCAGTGTACAGGGGCTAGCGGGGACGGGAGAGCAGTACTTC. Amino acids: CASVQGLAGTGEQYF.

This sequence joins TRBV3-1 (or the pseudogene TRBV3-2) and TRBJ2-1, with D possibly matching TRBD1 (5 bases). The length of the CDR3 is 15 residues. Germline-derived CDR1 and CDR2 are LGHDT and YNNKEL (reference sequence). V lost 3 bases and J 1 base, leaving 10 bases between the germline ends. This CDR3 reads CASSHMTESYNEQFF. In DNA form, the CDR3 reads TGTGCCAGCAGCCATATGACAGAGTCCTACAATGAGCAGTTCTTC.

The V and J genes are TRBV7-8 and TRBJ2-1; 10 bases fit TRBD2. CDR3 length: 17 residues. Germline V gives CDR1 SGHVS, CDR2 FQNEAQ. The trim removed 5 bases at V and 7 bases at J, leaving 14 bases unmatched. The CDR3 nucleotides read TGTGCCAGCAGCCGAGGTAGTCTAGCGGGGGTCCGGAATGAGCAGTTCTTC. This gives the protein CASSRGSLAGVRNEQFF.